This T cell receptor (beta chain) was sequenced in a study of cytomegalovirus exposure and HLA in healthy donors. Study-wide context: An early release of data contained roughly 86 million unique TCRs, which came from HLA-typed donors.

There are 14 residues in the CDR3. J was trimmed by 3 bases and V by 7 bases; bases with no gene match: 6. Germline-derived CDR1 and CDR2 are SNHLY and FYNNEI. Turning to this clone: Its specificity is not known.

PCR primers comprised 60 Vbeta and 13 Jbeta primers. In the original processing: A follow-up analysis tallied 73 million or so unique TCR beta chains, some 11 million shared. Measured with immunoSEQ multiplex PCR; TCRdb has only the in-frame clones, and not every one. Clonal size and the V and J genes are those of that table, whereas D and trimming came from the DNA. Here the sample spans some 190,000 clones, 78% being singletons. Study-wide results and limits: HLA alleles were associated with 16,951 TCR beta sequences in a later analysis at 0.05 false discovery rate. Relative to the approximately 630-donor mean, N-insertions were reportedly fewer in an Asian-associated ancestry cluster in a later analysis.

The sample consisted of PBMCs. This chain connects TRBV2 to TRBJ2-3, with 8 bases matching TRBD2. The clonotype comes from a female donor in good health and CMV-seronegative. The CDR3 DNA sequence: TGTGCCAGCAAGAGCGGGAGAGGGACAGATACGCAGTATTTT. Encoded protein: CASKSGRGTDTQYF.